The 5 T cell receptor beta chains given below trace back to one sample, sequenced in a study of T-cell reconstitution after alpha-beta-depleted transplantation in children. Unique molecular identifiers were incorporated during preparation of the TCRbeta library. TCRdb ran MiXCR on the PCR reads and lists one entry per CDR3 protein. The sample includes some 500,000 distinct CDR3 sequences, 18% of them seen just once. The specimen comprised PBMCs from the stem cell graft donor, sampled from the stem cell graft. These receptors were collected from a human donor who donated a stem cell graft to a child with acute lymphoblastic leukemia.

This clonotype came up a few times. CDR3 nucleotide sequence: TGCAGCGTTGAAGATCCCAGGGGTTCACCCCTCCACTTT. It specifies CSVEDPRGSPLHF. The V gene is TRBV29-1, the J gene TRBJ1-6, with a possible D match to TRBD1 (6 bases). The V end was cut by 0 bases, the J end by 9 bases, with 9 bases between. The CDR3 totals 13 residues. From germline, CDR1 is SQVTM and CDR2 ANQGSEA.

The chain uses TRBV27 and TRBJ1-1; TRBD1 might be the D (5 bases). Germline CDR1 and CDR2: MNHEY and SMNVEV (reference sequence). This CDR3 comprises 13 residues. V lost 5 bases and J lost 6, with 13 bases in between. This CDR3 reads CASSERQTAEAFF. The DNA of the CDR3 is TGTGCCAGCAGTGAGCGACAGACGGCTGAAGCTTTCTTT.

This clonotype was seen a handful of times. The chain uses TRBV20-1 and TRBJ1-5; TRBD1 aligns across 8 bases. Trimming cost V 6 bases and J 4 bases; bases outside gene matches: 8. CDR1 DFQATT and CDR2 SNEGSKA come from the germline V gene (reference sequence). The CDR3 covers 14 residues. The CDR3 here is CSATKQGGNQPQHF. The CDR3 bases are TGCAGTGCGACTAAACAGGGGGGGAATCAGCCCCAGCATTTT.

This clonotype was counted ten times or more. The V call is TRBV27, the J call TRBJ2-3; D call uncertain. CDR3 length equals 13 residues. CDR1 is MNHEY and CDR2 is SMNVEV in the germline V gene (reference sequence). V shed 3 bases and J shed 2 bases, with 6 bases lying between them. The chain's CDR3 is CASSFGVTDTQYF. The DNA of the CDR3 is TGTGCCAGCAGTTTCGGTGTCACAGATACGCAGTATTTT.

This clonotype was detected only a few times. This chain connects TRBV12-3 or TRBV12-4 to TRBJ1-5, with D uncertain. The CDR3 runs to 14 residues. The V end was cut by 1 base, the J end by 4 bases, with 8 bases between. The CDR3 nucleotides read TGTGCCAGCAGTTTAGTAGTAGGGAATCAGCCCCAGCATTTT. It is translated as CASSLVVGNQPQHF.